This entry lists 18 T cell receptor beta chains sequenced from one sample in a study of beta chain features in type 1 diabetes. What was sequenced were expressed TCRB transcripts, since all of the isolated RNA had been reverse transcribed. Some clones are missing from TCRdb's copy, which holds only in-frame ones; the method was immunoSEQ multiplex PCR. The repertoire consists of approximately 400,000 clones, with around 16% occurring once and the leading ten covering approximately 0.02%. The sample consisted of naive CD4+ T cells from blood. The origin of the receptors is a woman under 30 in good health.

The CDR3 reads CSTYTGGNTEAFF. CDR3 DNA sequence: TGCAGCACCTACACAGGGGGCAACACTGAAGCTTTCTTT. The V gene is TRBV29-1, the J gene TRBJ1-1, with 9 bases aligning to TRBD1. Losses at the gene ends were 8 bases for V and 2 bases for J; bases not matched to a gene: 6. The CDR3 spans 13 residues. The germline gives CDR1 SQVTM, CDR2 ANQGSEA. The full variable domain, with the rest looked up from reference TRBV29-1 and TRBJ1-1, is SAVISQKPSRDICQRGTSLTIQCQVDSQVTMMFWYRQQPGQSLTLIATANQGSEATYESGFVIDKFPISRPNLTFSTLTVSNMSPEDSSIYLCSTYTGGNTEAFFGQGTRLTVV.

The J gene is TRBJ1-5, the V gene TRBV7-2; TRBD1 aligns across 7 bases. The CDR3 sequence is 16 residues long. Germline assignment: CDR1 SGHTA and CDR2 FQGNSA. The V and J ends lost 4 bases and 2 bases, in that order; junction bases with no gene match: 8. The CDR3 reads CASSSQTGQGNQPQHF. DNA for the CDR3: TGTGCCAGCAGCTCCCAAACTGGACAGGGCAATCAGCCCCAGCATTTT. The whole variable domain, filled in from reference TRBV7-2 and TRBJ1-5, reads GAGVSQSPSNKVTEKGKDVELRCDPISGHTALYWYRQSLGQGLEFLIYFQGNSAPDKSGLPSDRFSAERTGGSVSTLTIQRTQQEDSAVYLCASSSQTGQGNQPQHFGDGTRLSIL.

The rearrangement links TRBV6-6 to TRBJ2-7; a weak D match, TRBD1 (5 bases). V was shortened by 10 bases and J by 3 bases, with 10 bases between the two germline ends. The CDR3 contains 11 residues. Germline V gene lookup returns CDR1 MNHNY and CDR2 SVGAGI (reference sequence). The CDR3 bases are TGTGCCACCAAGACAGACTACGAGCAGTACTTC. Protein sequence: CATKTDYEQYF.

V and J are TRBV28 and TRBJ2-7, with D possibly matching TRBD1 (6 bases). V was cut by 7 bases and J by 2 bases, with 15 bases left in between. CDR1 and CDR2 (germline): MDHEN, SYDVKM. The CDR3 has 14 residues. The CDR3 DNA reads as TGTGCCAGCACCACTGGAGAGGGGGCCTACGAGCAGTACTTC. Protein sequence: CASTTGEGAYEQYF.

A word on this clone: One end of the junction is discordant with germline, which a read error may explain. The rearrangement links TRBV6-1 to TRBJ1-1; D not certain. The CDR3 extends over 11 amino acids. Germline-derived CDR1 and CDR2 are MNHNS and SASEGT. CDR3 nucleotide sequence: TGTGCCAGCAGAGAAAACAGTGAAGCTTTCTTT. Translating it yields CASRENSEAFF.

This clone showed up just a few times. The CDR3 nucleotides are TGTGCCAGCAGTGAAGGGCGGGGGCGTGGGAGAAATGAGCAGTTCTTC. It codes for CASSEGRGRGRNEQFF. J is TRBJ2-1 and V is TRBV2, with a possible D match to TRBD2 (7 bases). Trimming took off 1 base at V and 7 bases at J, with 17 bases between the two ends. CDR1 and CDR2 (germline): SNHLY, FYNNEI. The CDR3 runs to 16 residues.

The chain has TRBV29-1 and TRBJ2-1, with 8 bases lining up with TRBD1. The germline CDR1 and CDR2 sequences are SQVTM and ANQGSEA. This CDR3 has 15 residues. The J segment lost 9 bases and the V segment lost 1 base, leaving 11 bases of the junction unmatched. CDR3 sequence reads: CSVEVWTGRSGEQFF. In DNA form, the CDR3 reads TGCAGCGTTGAAGTTTGGACAGGGAGAAGTGGTGAGCAGTTCTTC.

The chain has TRBV4-2 and TRBJ2-2, with D possibly TRBD2 on 5 matching bases. Germline V gives CDR1 LGHNA, CDR2 YNFKEQ. V lost 4 bases to trimming and J lost 7 bases, with 22 bases between them. The CDR3 runs to 17 residues. The DNA of the CDR3 is TGTGCCAGCAGCCCGCGGGTCCTCTTGCTTGGGGACGGGGAGCTGTTTTTT. Encoded protein: CASSPRVLLLGDGELFF.

This clone has a handful of counts. This chain uses TRBV7-9 with TRBJ2-2; D gene unclear. The germline gives CDR1 SEHNR, CDR2 FQNEAQ (reference sequence). This CDR3 is 16 amino acids long. The V end lost 5 bases, the J end lost 5 bases, and 18 bases lay between the germline ends. Written as DNA, the CDR3 is TGTGCCAGCAGCCACACCGTGGCCGTGAGGACCGGGGAGCTGTTTTTT. This gives the protein CASSHTVAVRTGELFF.

This chain links TRBV14 with TRBJ1-5, with TRBD1 matching 8 bases. The V segment lost 6 bases and the J segment 5 bases; nucleotides outside the gene matches: 3. CDR3 length: 13 amino acids. In germline, CDR1 is SGHDN, CDR2 FVKESK. CDR3 in DNA: TGTGCCAGCAGTCTACAGGGGGATCAGCCCCAGCATTTT. Its translation: CASSLQGDQPQHF. Drawing the rest from reference TRBV14 and TRBJ1-5, the complete variable domain is EAGVTQFPSHSVIEKGQTVTLRCDPISGHDNLYWYRRVMGKEIKFLLHFVKESKQDESGMPNNRFLAERTGGTYSTLKVQPAELEDSGVYFCASSLQGDQPQHFGDGTRLSIL.

The chain links TRBV7-2 to TRBJ1-5, with 7 nucleotides matching TRBD1. From germline, CDR1 is SGHTA and CDR2 FQGNSA. V was clipped by 3 bases and J by 5 bases; unmatched bases: 7. The CDR3 has 15 residues. The chain's CDR3 is CASSLVTGADQPQHF. For the CDR3, the DNA is TGTGCCAGCAGCTTGGTAACAGGGGCGGATCAGCCCCAGCATTTT.

This clone was detected a few times. The chain links TRBV6-5 to TRBJ2-5; D is ambiguous. V gave up 0 bases and J gave up 2 bases, with 7 bases separating them. Per germline, CDR1 MNHEY and CDR2 SVGAGI. This CDR3 is built from 14 residues. This CDR3 reads CASSYSSRQETQYF. The CDR3 DNA sequence: TGTGCCAGCAGTTACTCGTCCCGTCAAGAGACCCAGTACTTC.

There are a few counts of this clone. This chain joins TRBV27 and TRBJ1-2, with 7 bases that match TRBD1. This CDR3 is 11 amino acids long. The J segment lost 6 bases and the V segment lost 7 bases, leaving 2 bases of the junction unmatched. Germline loops: CDR1 MNHEY, CDR2 SMNVEV (reference sequence). CDR3 in DNA: TGTGCCAGCACCGACAGGGATGGCTACACCTTC. It translates to CASTDRDGYTF.

The table lists this clone with a few counts. J is TRBJ2-3 and V is TRBV30; maybe TRBD2 (6 bases). Deletions cut 3 bases from V and 3 bases from J, with 16 bases between. CDR1 is GTSNPN, CDR2 SVGIG, per germline (reference sequence). The CDR3 length is 15 residues. The CDR3 reads CAWSHGLYGTDTQYF. The CDR3 DNA follows: TGTGCCTGGAGCCACGGACTATACGGGACAGATACGCAGTATTTT.

The genes are TRBV5-1 and TRBJ2-1; D is perhaps TRBD1 (8 bases). This CDR3 has 16 amino acids. Per germline, CDR1 SGHRS and CDR2 YFSETQ. The germline V and J ends were trimmed by 2 bases and 5 bases, with 17 bases remaining between them. CDR3 bases: TGCGCCAGCAGCTTAACAATACAGGGGGGGAACAATGAGCAGTTCTTC. This gives the protein CASSLTIQGGNNEQFF.

The chain has TRBV18 and TRBJ1-5; D might be TRBD1 (6 bases). From germline, CDR1 is KGHSH and CDR2 LQKENI. This CDR3 is built from 15 residues. V lost 6 bases and J 6 bases, leaving 18 bases between the germline ends. CDR3 sequence reads: CASSPVGQGSQPQHF. The CDR3 bases are TGTGCCAGCTCTCCAGTAGGGCAGGGGAGTCAGCCCCAGCATTTT.

This clone was seen only a few times. V usage is TRBV7-2 and J usage is TRBJ1-2; unclear D gene. Looked up from germline, CDR1 is SGHTA and CDR2 is FQGNSA. The V gene lost 5 bases and the J gene lost 3 bases, with 19 bases spanning the gap. This CDR3 spans 16 amino acids. The CDR3 protein is CASSLVRSALDYGYTF. The CDR3 coding sequence is TGTGCCAGCAGCCTAGTTCGTAGTGCGCTCGACTATGGCTACACCTTC. Filled out from reference TRBV7-2 and TRBJ1-2, the complete variable domain reads GAGVSQSPSNKVTEKGKDVELRCDPISGHTALYWYRQSLGQGLEFLIYFQGNSAPDKSGLPSDRFSAERTGGSVSTLTIQRTQQEDSAVYLCASSLVRSALDYGYTFGSGTRLTVV.

Only a few counts were recorded for this clone. The chain carries TRBV5-4 and TRBJ1-2; D gene ambiguous. Per the germline V gene, CDR1 is SGHNT and CDR2 is YYREEE (reference sequence). The CDR3 consists of 14 residues. Trimming pared 2 bases from V and 4 bases from J, leaving 12 bases between. The CDR3 is CASSFGNSGYGYTF. Here the CDR3 DNA reads TGTGCCAGCAGCTTTGGAAACAGCGGCTATGGCTACACCTTC.